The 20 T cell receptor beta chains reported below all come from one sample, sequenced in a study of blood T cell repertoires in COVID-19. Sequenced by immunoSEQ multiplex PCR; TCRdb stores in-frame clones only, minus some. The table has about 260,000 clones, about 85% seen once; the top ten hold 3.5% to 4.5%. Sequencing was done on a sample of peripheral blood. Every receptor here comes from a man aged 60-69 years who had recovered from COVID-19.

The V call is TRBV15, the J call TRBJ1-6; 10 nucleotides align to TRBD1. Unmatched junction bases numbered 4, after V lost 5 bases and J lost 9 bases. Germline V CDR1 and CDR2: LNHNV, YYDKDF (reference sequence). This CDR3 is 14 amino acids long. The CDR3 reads CATSGDRGRSPLHF. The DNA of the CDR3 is TGTGCCACCAGCGGGGACAGGGGACGTTCACCCCTCCACTTT.

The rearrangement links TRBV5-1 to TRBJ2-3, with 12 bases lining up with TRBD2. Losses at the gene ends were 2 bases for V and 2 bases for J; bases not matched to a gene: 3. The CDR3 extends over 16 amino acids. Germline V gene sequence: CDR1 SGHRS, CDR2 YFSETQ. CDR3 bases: TGCGCCAGCAGCTTCCTAGCGGGGGGGACCACAGATACGCAGTATTTT. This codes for CASSFLAGGTTDTQYF.

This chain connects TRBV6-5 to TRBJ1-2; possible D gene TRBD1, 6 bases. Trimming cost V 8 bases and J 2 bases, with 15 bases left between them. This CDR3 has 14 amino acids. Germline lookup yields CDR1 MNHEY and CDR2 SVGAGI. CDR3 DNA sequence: TGTGCCAGCTGCGGACAGATTAGAAACTATGGCTACACCTTC. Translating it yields CASCGQIRNYGYTF.

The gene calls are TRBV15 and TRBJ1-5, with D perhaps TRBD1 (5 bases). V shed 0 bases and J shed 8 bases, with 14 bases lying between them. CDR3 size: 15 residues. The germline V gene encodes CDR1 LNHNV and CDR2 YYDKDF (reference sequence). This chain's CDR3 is CATSRDSGLSKPQHF. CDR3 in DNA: TGTGCCACCAGCAGAGATTCAGGGCTCTCTAAGCCCCAGCATTTT. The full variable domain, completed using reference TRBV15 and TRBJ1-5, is DAMVIQNPRYQVTQFGKPVTLSCSQTLNHNVMYWYQQKSSQAPKLLFHYYDKDFNNEADTPDNFQSRRPNTSFCFLDIRSPGLGDTAMYLCATSRDSGLSKPQHFGDGTRLSIL.

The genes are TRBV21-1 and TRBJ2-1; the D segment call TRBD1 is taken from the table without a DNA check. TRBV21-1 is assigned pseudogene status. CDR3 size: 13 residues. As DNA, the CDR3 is TGTGCCAGCGACCCCAGGGGAGACAATGAGCAGTTCTTC. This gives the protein CASDPRGDNEQFF.

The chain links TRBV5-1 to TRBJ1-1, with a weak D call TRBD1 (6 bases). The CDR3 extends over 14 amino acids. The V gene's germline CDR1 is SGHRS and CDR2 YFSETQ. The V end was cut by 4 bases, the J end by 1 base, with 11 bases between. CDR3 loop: CASSPGQPNTEAFF. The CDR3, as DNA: TGCGCCAGCAGCCCCGGACAGCCGAACACTGAAGCTTTCTTT.

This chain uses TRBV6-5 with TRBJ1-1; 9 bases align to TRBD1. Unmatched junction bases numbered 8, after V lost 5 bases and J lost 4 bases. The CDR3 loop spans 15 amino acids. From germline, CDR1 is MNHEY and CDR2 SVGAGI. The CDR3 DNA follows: TGTGCCAGCAGTCTCCGGGGGACAGGGAGCACTGAAGCTTTCTTT. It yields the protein CASSLRGTGSTEAFF.

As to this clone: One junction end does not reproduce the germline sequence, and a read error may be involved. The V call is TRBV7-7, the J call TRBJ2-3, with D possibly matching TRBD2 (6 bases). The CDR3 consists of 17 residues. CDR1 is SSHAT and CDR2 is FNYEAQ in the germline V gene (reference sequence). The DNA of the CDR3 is TGTGCTAGCAGCTTAGACCCCCCCGGCGGGGCTACAGATACGCAGTATTTT. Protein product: CASSLDPPGGATDTQYF. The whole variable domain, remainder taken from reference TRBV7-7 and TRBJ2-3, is GAGVSQSPRYKVTKRGQDVTLRCDPISSHATLYWYQQALGQGPEFLTYFNYEAQPDKSGLPSDRFSAERPEGSISTLTIQRTEQRDSAMYRCASSLDPPGGATDTQYFGPGTRLTVL.

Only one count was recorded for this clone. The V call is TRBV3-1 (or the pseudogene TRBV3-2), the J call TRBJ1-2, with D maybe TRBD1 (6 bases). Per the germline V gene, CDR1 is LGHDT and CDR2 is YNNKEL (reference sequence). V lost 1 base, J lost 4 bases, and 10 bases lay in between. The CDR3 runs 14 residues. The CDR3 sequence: CASSQGGQVYGYTF. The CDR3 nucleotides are TGTGCCAGCAGCCAAGGGGGGCAGGTCTATGGCTACACCTTC.

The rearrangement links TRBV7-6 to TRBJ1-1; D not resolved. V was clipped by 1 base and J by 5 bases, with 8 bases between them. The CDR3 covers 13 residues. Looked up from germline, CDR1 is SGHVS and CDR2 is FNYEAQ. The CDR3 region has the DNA TGTGCCAGCAGCTTAGGGGCGAAGACTGAAGCTTTCTTT. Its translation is CASSLGAKTEAFF.

CDR3 sequence: CASSQGTARNTIYF. CDR3 nucleotides: TGTGCCAGCAGCCAAGGGACAGCAAGAAACACCATATATTTT. The rearrangement uses TRBV3-1 (or the pseudogene TRBV3-2) and TRBJ1-3; D is perhaps TRBD1 (6 bases). The CDR3 consists of 14 residues. Germline V gene sequence: CDR1 LGHDT, CDR2 YNNKEL (reference sequence). Deletions cut 1 base from V and 5 bases from J, with 9 bases between.

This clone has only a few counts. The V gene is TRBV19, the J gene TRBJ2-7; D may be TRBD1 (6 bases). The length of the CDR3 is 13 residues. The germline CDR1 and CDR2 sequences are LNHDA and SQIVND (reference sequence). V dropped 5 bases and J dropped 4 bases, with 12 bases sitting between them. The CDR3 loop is CASSVRDTYEQYF. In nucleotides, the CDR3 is TGTGCCAGTAGTGTCCGGGACACTTACGAGCAGTACTTC. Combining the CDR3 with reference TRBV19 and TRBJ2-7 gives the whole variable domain DGGITQSPKYLFRKEGQNVTLSCEQNLNHDAMYWYRQDPGQGLRLIYYSQIVNDFQKGDIAEGYSVSREKKESFPLTVTSAQKNPTAFYLCASSVRDTYEQYFGPGTRLTVT.

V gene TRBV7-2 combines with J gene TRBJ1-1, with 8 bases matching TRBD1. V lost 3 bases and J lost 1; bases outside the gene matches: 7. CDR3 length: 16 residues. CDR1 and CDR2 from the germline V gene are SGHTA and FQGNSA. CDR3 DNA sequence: TGTGCCAGCAGCTTCCAAGGACAGGGTCGGAACACTGAAGCTTTCTTT. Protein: CASSFQGQGRNTEAFF.

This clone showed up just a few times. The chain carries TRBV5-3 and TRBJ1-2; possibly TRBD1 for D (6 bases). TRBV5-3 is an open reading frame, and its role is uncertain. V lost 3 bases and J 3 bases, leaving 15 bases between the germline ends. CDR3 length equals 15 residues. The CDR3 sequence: CARSWQGSQDYGYTF. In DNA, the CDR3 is TGTGCCAGAAGCTGGCAGGGGAGTCAGGACTATGGCTACACCTTC.

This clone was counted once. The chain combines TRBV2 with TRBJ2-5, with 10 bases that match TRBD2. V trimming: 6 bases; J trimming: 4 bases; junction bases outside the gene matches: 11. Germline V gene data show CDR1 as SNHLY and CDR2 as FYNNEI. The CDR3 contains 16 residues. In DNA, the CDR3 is TGTGCCAGCAGGAGTAGCGGGGGGACCGGGATAGAGACCCAGTACTTC. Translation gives CASRSSGGTGIETQYF.

CDR3 nucleotide sequence: TGTGCCAGCAGCTTAAACCCCAGCTCCTACGAGCAGTACTTC. It encodes CASSLNPSSYEQYF. This chain connects TRBV7-9 to TRBJ2-7, with no clear D. The germline V gene encodes CDR1 SEHNR and CDR2 FQNEAQ (reference sequence). The CDR3 is 14 amino acids. The V end lost 2 bases, the J end lost 0 bases, and 8 bases lay between the germline ends.

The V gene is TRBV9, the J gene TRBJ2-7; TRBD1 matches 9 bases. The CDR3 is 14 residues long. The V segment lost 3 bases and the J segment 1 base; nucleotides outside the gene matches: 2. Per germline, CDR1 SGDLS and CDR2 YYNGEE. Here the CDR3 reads CASSEGTGSYEQYF. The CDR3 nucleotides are TGTGCCAGCAGCGAGGGGACAGGGTCCTACGAGCAGTACTTC.

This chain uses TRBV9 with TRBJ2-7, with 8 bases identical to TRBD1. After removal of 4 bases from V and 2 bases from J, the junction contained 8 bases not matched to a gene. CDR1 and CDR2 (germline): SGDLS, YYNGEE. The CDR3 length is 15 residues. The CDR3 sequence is CASSSTGDRTYEQYF. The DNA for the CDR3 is TGTGCCAGCAGCTCAACGGGGGACAGGACCTACGAGCAGTACTTC.

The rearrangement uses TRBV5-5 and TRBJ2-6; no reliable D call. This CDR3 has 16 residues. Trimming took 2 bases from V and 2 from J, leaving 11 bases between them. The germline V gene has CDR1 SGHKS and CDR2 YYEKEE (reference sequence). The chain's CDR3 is CASSLTETPGANVLTF. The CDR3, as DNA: TGTGCCAGCAGCTTAACAGAGACACCTGGGGCCAACGTCCTGACTTTC.

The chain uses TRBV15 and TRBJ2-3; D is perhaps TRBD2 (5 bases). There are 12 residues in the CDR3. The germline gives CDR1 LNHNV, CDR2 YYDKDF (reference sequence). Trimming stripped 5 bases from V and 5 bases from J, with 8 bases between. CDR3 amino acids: CATSARGDTQYF. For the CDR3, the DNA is TGTGCCACCAGCGCACGGGGAGATACGCAGTATTTT. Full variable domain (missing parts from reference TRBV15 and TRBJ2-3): DAMVIQNPRYQVTQFGKPVTLSCSQTLNHNVMYWYQQKSSQAPKLLFHYYDKDFNNEADTPDNFQSRRPNTSFCFLDIRSPGLGDTAMYLCATSARGDTQYFGPGTRLTVL.